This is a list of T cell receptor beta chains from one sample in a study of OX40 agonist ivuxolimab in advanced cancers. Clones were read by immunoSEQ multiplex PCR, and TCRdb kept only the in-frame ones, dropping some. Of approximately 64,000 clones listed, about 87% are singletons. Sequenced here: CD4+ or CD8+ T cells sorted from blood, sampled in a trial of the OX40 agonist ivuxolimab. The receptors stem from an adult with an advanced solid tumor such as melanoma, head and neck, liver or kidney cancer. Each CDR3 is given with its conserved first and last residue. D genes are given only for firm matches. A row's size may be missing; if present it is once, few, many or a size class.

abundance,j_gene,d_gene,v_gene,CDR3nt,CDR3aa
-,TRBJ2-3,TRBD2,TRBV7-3,TGTGCCAGCAGCCCCCCGACTAGCGGGAGGGTCCCAGATACGCAGTATTTT,CASSPPTSGRVPDTQYF
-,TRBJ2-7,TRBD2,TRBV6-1,TGTGCCAGCAGTTTCGGGACTAGCGGGTTTGGCGAGCAGTACTTC,CASSFGTSGFGEQYF
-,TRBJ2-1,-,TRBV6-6,TGTGCCAGCTCGAGCGGGTTCAACTCCTACAATGAGCAGTTCTTC,CASSSGFNSYNEQFF
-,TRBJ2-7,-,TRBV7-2,TGTGCCAGCAGCTTAGTTGTACAGAGCTACGAGCAGTACTTC,CASSLVVQSYEQYF
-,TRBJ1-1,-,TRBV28,TGTGCCAGCAGTTACCCGGGGTACACTGAAGCTTTCTTT,CASSYPGYTEAFF
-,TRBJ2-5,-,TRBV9,TGTGCCAGCAGCGTAGCAGGACCGCTGGGATCGGAGACCCAGTACTTC,CASSVAGPLGSETQYF
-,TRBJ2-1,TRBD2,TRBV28,TGTGCCAGCAGATTTGGACTAGCGGGAGTCAATGAGCAGTTCTTC,CASRFGLAGVNEQFF
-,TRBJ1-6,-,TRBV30,TGTGCCTGGGGTGAGCCCCGGACCACTCTTTCACCCCTCCACTTT,CAWGEPRTTLSPLHF
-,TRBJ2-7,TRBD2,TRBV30,TGTGCCTGGAGTGTAGCTAGCGGGGCCTACGAGCAGTACTTC,CAWSVASGAYEQYF
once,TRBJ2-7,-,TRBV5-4,TGTGCCAGCAGCTCCCCGACAGCCTACGAGCAGTACTTC,CASSSPTAYEQYF
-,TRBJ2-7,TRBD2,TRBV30,TGTGCCATCGGAGGACTAGCGGGATCCTACGAGCAGTACTTC,CAIGGLAGSYEQYF
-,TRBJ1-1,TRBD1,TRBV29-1,TGCAGCGTCCGGGACAGGGGGCGAATGAACACTGAAGCTTTCTTT,CSVRDRGRMNTEAFF
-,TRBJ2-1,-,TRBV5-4,TGTGCCAGCAGCTTGTCGAGCAGCTCCTACAATGAGCAGTTCTTC,CASSLSSSSYNEQFF
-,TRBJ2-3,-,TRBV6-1,TGTGCCAGCAGTGCGACAGCAGATACGCAGTATTTT,CASSATADTQYF
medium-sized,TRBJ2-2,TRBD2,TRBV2,TGTGCCAGCATGGGAGGGGCAACCGGGGAGCTGTTTTTT,CASMGGATGELFF
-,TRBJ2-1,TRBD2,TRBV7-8,TGTGCCAGCAGCTGGACTAGCGGGAGGGCGAACCCGTATGAGCAGTTCTTC,CASSWTSGRANPYEQFF
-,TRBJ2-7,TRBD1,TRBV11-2,TGTGCCACCTCTACAGGGGCCGGCTACGAGCAGTACTTC,CATSTGAGYEQYF
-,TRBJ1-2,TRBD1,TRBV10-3,TGTGCCATCAATACAGGGGGCTATGGCTACACCTTC,CAINTGGYGYTF
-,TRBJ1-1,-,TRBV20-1,TGCAGTGCTCGGGAGGGTACTGAAGCTTTCTTT,CSAREGTEAFF
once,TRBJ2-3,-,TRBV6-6,TGTGCCAGCAGTTCGCGACAGCCAGATACGCAGTATTTT,CASSSRQPDTQYF
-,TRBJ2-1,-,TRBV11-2,TGTGCCAGCAGCTTAGGACGGACGGGCGGAAATGAGCAGTTCTTC,CASSLGRTGGNEQFF
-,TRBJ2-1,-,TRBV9,TGTGCCAGCAGCGTAGAAGGCGGCTCCTACAATGAGCAGTTCTTC,CASSVEGGSYNEQFF